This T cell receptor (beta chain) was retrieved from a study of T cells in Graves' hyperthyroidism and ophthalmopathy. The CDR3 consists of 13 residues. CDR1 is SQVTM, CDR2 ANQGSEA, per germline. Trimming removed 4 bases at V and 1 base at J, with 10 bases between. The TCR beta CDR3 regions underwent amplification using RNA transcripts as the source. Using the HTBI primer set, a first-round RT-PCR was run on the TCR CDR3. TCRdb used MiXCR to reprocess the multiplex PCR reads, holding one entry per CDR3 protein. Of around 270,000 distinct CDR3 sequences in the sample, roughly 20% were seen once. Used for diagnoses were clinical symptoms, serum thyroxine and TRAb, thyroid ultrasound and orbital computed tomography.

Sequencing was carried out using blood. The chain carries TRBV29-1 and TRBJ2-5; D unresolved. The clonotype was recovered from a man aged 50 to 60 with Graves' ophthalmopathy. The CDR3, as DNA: TGCAGCGTTGCCCCAAACTCCCAAGAGACCCAGTACTTC. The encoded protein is CSVAPNSQETQYF.